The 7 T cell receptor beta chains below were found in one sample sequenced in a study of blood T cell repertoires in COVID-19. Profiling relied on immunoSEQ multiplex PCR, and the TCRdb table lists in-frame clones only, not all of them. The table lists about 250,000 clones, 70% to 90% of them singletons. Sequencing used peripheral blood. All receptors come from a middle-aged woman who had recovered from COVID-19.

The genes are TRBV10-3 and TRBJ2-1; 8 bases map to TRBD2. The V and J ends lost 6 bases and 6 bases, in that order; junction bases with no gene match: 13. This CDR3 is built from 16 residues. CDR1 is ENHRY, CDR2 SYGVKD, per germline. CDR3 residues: CAISLRGGPAGNEQFF. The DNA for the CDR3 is TGTGCCATCAGCCTCCGGGGGGGACCCGCGGGCAATGAGCAGTTCTTC.

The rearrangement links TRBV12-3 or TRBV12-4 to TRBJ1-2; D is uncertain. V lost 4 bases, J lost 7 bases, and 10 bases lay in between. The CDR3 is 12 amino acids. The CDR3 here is CASSSRVSGYTF. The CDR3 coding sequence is TGTGCCAGCAGTTCCCGGGTCTCTGGCTACACCTTC.

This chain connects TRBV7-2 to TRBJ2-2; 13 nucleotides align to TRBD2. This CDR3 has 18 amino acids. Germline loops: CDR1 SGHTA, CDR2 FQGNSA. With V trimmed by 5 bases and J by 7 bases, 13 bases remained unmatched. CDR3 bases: TGTGCCAGCAGCCCACGGGGACTAGCGGGACCCCGTAACGGGGAGCTGTTTTTT. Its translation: CASSPRGLAGPRNGELFF.

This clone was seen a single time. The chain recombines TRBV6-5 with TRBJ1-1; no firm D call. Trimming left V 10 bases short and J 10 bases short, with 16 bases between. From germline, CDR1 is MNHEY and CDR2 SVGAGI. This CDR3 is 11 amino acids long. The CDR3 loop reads CATHRGETAFF. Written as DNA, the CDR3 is TGTGCCACCCACCGTGGGGAGACAGCTTTCTTT.

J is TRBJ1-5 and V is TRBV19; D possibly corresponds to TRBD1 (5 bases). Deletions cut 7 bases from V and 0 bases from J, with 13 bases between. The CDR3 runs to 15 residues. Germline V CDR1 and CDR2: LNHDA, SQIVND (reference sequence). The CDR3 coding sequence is TGTGCCAGTAAGTGGCAGACAGCTAGCAATCAGCCCCAGCATTTT. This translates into CASKWQTASNQPQHF.

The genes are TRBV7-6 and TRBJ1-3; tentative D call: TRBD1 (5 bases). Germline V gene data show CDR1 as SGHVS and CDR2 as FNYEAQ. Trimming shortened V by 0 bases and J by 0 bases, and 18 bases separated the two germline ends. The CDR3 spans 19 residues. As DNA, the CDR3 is TGTGCCAGCAGCTTAGCCGTGGCGGCGGACATGAACTCTGGAAACACCATATATTTT. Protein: CASSLAVAADMNSGNTIYF. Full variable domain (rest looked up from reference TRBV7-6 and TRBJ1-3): GAGVSQSPRYKVTKRGQDVALRCDPISGHVSLYWYRQALGQGPEFLTYFNYEAQQDKSGLPNDRFSAERPEGSISTLTIQRTEQRDSAMYRCASSLAVAADMNSGNTIYFGEGSWLTVV.

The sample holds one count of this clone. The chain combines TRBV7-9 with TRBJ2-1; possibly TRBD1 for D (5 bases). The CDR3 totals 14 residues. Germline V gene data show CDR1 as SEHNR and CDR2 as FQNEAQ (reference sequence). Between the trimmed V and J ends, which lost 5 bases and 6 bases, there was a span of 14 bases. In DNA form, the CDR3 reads TGTGCCAGCAGCCAGGGTGGTGGTGGCAATGAGCAGTTCTTC. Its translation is CASSQGGGGNEQFF.